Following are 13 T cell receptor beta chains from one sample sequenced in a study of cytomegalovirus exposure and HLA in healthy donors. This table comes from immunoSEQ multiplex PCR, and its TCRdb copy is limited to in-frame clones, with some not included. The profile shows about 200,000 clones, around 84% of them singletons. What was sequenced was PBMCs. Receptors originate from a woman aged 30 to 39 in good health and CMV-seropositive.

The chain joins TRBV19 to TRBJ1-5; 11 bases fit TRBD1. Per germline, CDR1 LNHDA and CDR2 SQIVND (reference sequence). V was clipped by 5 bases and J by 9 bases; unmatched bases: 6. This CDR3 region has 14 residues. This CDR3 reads CASSGTGGLGPQHF. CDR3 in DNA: TGTGCCAGTAGTGGGACAGGGGGATTGGGGCCCCAGCATTTT.

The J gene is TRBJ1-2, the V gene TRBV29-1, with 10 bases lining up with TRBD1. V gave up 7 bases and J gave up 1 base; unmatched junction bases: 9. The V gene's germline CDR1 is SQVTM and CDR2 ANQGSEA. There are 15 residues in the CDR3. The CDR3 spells CSAFSGTGVNYGYTF. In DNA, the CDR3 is TGCAGCGCCTTCTCCGGGACAGGGGTTAACTATGGCTACACCTTC.

Here the CDR3 reads CASSEPVFSTDTQYF. DNA of the CDR3: TGTGCCAGCAGTGAACCGGTGTTTAGCACAGATACGCAGTATTTT. The chain combines TRBV2 with TRBJ2-3; D uncertain. Trimming left V 2 bases short and J 0 bases short, with 9 bases between. Per the germline V gene, CDR1 is SNHLY and CDR2 is FYNNEI. CDR3 length: 15 residues. The whole variable domain, filled in from reference TRBV2 and TRBJ2-3, reads EPEVTQTPSHQVTQMGQEVILRCVPISNHLYFYWYRQILGQKVEFLVSFYNNEISEKSEIFDDQFSVERPDGSNFTLKIRSTKLEDSAMYFCASSEPVFSTDTQYFGPGTRLTVL.

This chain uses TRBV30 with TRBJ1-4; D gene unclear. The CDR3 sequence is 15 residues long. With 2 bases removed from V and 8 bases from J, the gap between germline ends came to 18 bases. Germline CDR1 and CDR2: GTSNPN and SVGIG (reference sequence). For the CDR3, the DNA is TGTGCCTGGAGTTCTACCCCGGGATTGGGGGAAAAACTGTTTTTT. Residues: CAWSSTPGLGEKLFF. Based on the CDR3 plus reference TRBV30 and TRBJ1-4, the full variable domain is SQTIHQWPATLVQPVGSPLSLECTVEGTSNPNLYWYRQAAGRGLQLLFYSVGIGQISSEVPQNLSASRPQDRQFILSSKKLLLSDSGFYLCAWSSTPGLGEKLFFGSGTQLSVL.

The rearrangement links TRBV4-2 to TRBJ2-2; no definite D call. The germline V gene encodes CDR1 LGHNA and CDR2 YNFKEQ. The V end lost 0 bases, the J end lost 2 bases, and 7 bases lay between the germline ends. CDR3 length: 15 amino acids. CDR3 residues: CASSQEGRNTGELFF. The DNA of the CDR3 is TGTGCCAGCAGCCAAGAGGGCAGAAACACCGGGGAGCTGTTTTTT.

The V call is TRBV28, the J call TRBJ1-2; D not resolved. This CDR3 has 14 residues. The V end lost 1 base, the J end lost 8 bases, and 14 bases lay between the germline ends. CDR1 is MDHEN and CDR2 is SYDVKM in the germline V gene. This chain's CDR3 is CASSLSWRADGYTF. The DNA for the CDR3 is TGTGCCAGCAGTTTATCATGGAGGGCGGACGGCTACACCTTC.

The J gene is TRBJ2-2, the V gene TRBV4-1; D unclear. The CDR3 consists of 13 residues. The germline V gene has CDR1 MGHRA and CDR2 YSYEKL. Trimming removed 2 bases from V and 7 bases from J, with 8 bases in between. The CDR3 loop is CASSQNDFGELFF. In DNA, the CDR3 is TGCGCCAGCAGCCAAAATGACTTCGGGGAGCTGTTTTTT.

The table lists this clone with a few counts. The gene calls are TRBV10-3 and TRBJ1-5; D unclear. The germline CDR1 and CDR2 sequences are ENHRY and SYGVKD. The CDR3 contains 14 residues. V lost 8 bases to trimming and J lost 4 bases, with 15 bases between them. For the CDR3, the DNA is TGTGCCATCGGGGAGGGAGGCGAGAATCAGCCCCAGCATTTT. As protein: CAIGEGGENQPQHF.

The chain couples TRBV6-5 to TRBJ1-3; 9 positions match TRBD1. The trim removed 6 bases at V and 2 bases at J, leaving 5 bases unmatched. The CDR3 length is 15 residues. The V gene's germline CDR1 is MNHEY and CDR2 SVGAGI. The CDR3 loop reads CASSRDRATGNTIYF. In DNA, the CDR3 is TGTGCCAGCAGCCGGGACAGGGCGACTGGAAACACCATATATTTT.

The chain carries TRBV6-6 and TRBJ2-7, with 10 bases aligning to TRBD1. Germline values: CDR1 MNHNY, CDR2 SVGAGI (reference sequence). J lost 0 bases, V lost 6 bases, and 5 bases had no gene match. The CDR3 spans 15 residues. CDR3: CASSMGQGFSYEQYF. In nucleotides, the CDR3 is TGTGCCAGCAGCATGGGACAGGGGTTCTCCTACGAGCAGTACTTC.

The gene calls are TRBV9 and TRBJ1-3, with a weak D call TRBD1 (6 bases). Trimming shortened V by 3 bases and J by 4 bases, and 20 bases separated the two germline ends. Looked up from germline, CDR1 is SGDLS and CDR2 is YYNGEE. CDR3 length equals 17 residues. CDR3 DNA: TGTGCCAGCAGCGACACTATCAGGGGAACGGGAGGAAACACCATATATTTT. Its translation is CASSDTIRGTGGNTIYF. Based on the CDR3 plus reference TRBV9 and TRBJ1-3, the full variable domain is DSGVTQTPKHLITATGQRVTLRCSPRSGDLSVYWYQQSLDQGLQFLIQYYNGEERAKGNILERFSAQQFPDLHSELNLSSLELGDSALYFCASSDTIRGTGGNTIYFGEGSWLTVV.

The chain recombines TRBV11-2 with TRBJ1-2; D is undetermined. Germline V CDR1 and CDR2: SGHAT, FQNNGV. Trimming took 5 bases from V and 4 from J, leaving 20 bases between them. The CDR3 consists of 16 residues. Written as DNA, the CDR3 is TGTGCCAGCAGCCTAAGCGCCGGGAGCTCTTTCTATGGCTACACCTTC. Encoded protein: CASSLSAGSSFYGYTF. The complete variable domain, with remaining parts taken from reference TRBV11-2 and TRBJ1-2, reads EAGVAQSPRYKIIEKRQSVAFWCNPISGHATLYWYQQILGQGPKLLIQFQNNGVVDDSQLPKDRFSAERLKGVDSTLKIQPAKLEDSAVYLCASSLSAGSSFYGYTFGSGTRLTVV.

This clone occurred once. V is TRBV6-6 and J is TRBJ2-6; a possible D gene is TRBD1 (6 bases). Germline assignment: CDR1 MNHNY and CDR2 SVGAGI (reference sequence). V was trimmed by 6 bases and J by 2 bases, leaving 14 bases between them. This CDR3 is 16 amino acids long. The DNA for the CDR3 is TGTGCCAGCAGGGATAGGGGGATTACTGGGGCCAACGTCCTGACTTTC. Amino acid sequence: CASRDRGITGANVLTF.